The rows below give T cell receptor beta chains drawn from one sample of a study. TCRdb re-called the 5' RACE reads through MiXCR, storing one row per CDR3 protein. The table has tens of thousands of distinct CDR3 sequences, about 28% seen once. Material: tumor-infiltrating memory CD4+ T cells sorted from the breast tumor. The receptors shown here come from a female donor with breast cancer. Each CDR3 is given with its conserved first and last residue. D genes are given only for firm matches. Clone size is stated in some rows and not others, as once, few, many or a class when expanded.

v_call	cdr3_length	d_call	j_call	clone_size	cdr3_nt	cdr3_aa
TRBV7-2	15	-	TRBJ1-1	-	TGTGCCAGCAGCTACATATTGACAGGGAACACTGAAGCTTTCTTT	CASSYILTGNTEAFF
TRBV5-1	17	TRBD2	TRBJ2-1	-	TGCGCCAGCAGCGGCGCCCCTAGCGGGAGGGCCCAGAATGAGCAGTGCTTC	CASSGAPSGRAQNEQCF
TRBV11-3	17	TRBD2	TRBJ2-7	-	TGTGCCAGCAGCTTAGGAGGCCTACTAGCGGGAGTATACGAGCAGTACTTC	CASSLGGLLAGVYEQYF
TRBV12-3/TRBV12-4	14	-	TRBJ2-7	-	TGTGCCAGCACCAGACAGGGAGGGGTTGGCGAGCAGTACTTC	CASTRQGGVGEQYF
TRBV7-2	14	-	TRBJ2-3	-	TGTGCCAGCAGCTTAGTTTACGTCACAGATACGCAGTATTTT	CASSLVYVTDTQYF
TRBV7-8	14	-	TRBJ1-1	-	TGTGCCAGCAGCCGAGACGCGTGTCGAACTGAAGCTTTCTTT	CASSRDACRTEAFF
TRBV12-3/TRBV12-4	13	-	TRBJ1-1	once	TGTGCCAGCACCGAAACCGGTGGGACTGAAGCTTTCTTT	CASTETGGTEAFF
TRBV6-2/TRBV6-3	16	TRBD1	TRBJ1-5	many	TGTGCCAGCAGTTACTCAGGACAGGGTCGCAATCAGCCCCAGCATTTT	CASSYSGQGRNQPQHF
TRBV12-3/TRBV12-4	14	-	TRBJ1-2	-	TGTGCCAGCACCCGGGCAGGGTCTAACTATGACTACACCTTC	CASTRAGSNYDYTF
TRBV7-3	14	-	TRBJ1-2	once	TGTGCCAGCAGCTTTGAAGGGAGAGACTATGACTACACCTTC	CASSFEGRDYDYTF
TRBV7-2	14	-	TRBJ2-3	-	TGTGCCAGCAGCGCCTTCTCTCTCACAGATACGCAGTATTTT	CASSAFSLTDTQYF
TRBV5-1	19	TRBD1	TRBJ1-3	-	TGCGCCAGCAGCTTGGACACCGGGACAGGGGCAATCTCTGGAAACACCATATATTTT	CASSLDTGTGAISGNTIYF
TRBV5-1	17	TRBD2	TRBJ2-1	-	TGCGCCAGCAGCCCTCCGTCCTCTAGCGGGAGGGTGGATGAGCAGTTCTTC	CASSPPSSSGRVDEQFF
TRBV5-1	12	-	TRBJ1-1	few	TGCGCCAGCAGCTTAGACAGGCTTGAAGCTTTCTTT	CASSLDRLEAFF
TRBV4-1	15	-	TRBJ1-1	few	TGCGCCAGCAGCCATCCCGGTCGACCCCCTCTGATGGCTTTCTTT	CASSHPGRPPLMAFF
TRBV7-2	16	-	TRBJ1-6	-	TGTGCCAGCAGCTCCGTGGGTCGGGGCTATAATTCACCCCTCCACTTT	CASSSVGRGYNSPLHF
TRBV7-2	16	-	TRBJ2-2	few	TGTGCCAGCAGCTTAGGAGGTACAGCGAGAACCGGGGAGCTGTTTTTT	CASSLGGTARTGELFF
TRBV7-2	16	TRBD2	TRBJ2-3	-	TGTGCCAGCAGCGCTCAAGGGGCGGGAGTACCAGATACGCAGTATTTT	CASSAQGAGVPDTQYF
TRBV6-2/TRBV6-3	13	-	TRBJ1-1	few	TGTGCCAGCAGTGCTACAAGCAACACTGAAGCTTTCTTT	CASSATSNTEAFF
TRBV24-1	13	-	TRBJ2-7	few	TGTGCCACCAGTCTACCGAGCTCCTACGAGCAGTACTTC	CATSLPSSYEQYF
TRBV6-1	16	-	TRBJ2-2	-	TGTGCCAGCAGTGAACCGGGGGTGAGGATTGCCGGGGAGCTGTTTTTT	CASSEPGVRIAGELFF
TRBV5-1	14	TRBD2	TRBJ2-7	-	TGCGCCAGCAGTGAGGCGGGAGGGCCGGTCGAGCAGTACTTC	CASSEAGGPVEQYF
TRBV6-2/TRBV6-3	14	-	TRBJ1-5	few	TGTGCCAGCAGTCTCGGACAGCGCAATCAGCCCCAGCATTTT	CASSLGQRNQPQHF
TRBV6-2/TRBV6-3	15	-	TRBJ2-3	-	TGTGCCAGCAGTTACGCGGGGCCTAGCACAGATACGCAGTATTTT	CASSYAGPSTDTQYF
TRBV6-6	11	-	TRBJ2-1	few	TGTGCCAGCAGCCAACACGGCCCAGGGTTCTTC	CASSQHGPGFF
TRBV5-4	14	-	TRBJ2-6	-	TGTGCCAGCAGCGGGACTTCGGGGGCCAACGTCCTGACTTTC	CASSGTSGANVLTF
TRBV7-2	17	TRBD2	TRBJ2-1	-	TGTGCCAGCAGCTTAGCCTCCCTAGCGGAGGGTTACAATGAGCAGTTCTTC	CASSLASLAEGYNEQFF
TRBV6-2/TRBV6-3	15	TRBD2	TRBJ2-7	few	TGTGCCAGCAGCCTAGCGGGAGGGAGCTCCTACGAGCAGTACTTC	CASSLAGGSSYEQYF
TRBV4-2	17	TRBD1	TRBJ1-1	few	TGTGCCAGCAGCCAAGGGCGTCACAGGGGGCAGAACACTGAAGCTTTCTTT	CASSQGRHRGQNTEAFF
TRBV7-2	14	TRBD1	TRBJ2-7	few	TGTGCCAGCAGCTCGGACAGGGGGTTCTACGAGCAGTACTTC	CASSSDRGFYEQYF
TRBV4-3	13	-	TRBJ1-2	-	TGCGCCACCGCTAGGGGGTGTAACCATCCCCCCTCCTTC	CATARGCNHPPSF
TRBV25-1	14	TRBD1	TRBJ1-4	-	TGTGCCAGCACCACGACAGGGGGCAATGAAAAACTGTTTTTT	CASTTTGGNEKLFF
TRBV6-5	14	TRBD1	TRBJ2-4	-	TGTGCCAGCAGTTACGGGGGACAGGGCAACATTCAGTACTTC	CASSYGGQGNIQYF
TRBV20-1	10	-	TRBJ1-1	-	TGCAGTGCTAGGGATGTAACAACTTTCTTT	CSARDVTTFF
TRBV7-6	15	-	TRBJ1-6	-	TGTGCCAGCAGCTTAGGTGGACGCCGCAATTCACCCCTCCACTTT	CASSLGGRRNSPLHF
TRBV20-1	15	TRBD2	TRBJ2-5	-	TGCAGTGTTGCCGGGACTAGCGGGTCGAGTGAGACCCAGTACTTC	CSVAGTSGSSETQYF
TRBV9	15	-	TRBJ2-2	-	TGTGCCAGCAGCGTAGAAGGCCGGAACACCGGGGAGCTGTTTTTT	CASSVEGRNTGELFF
TRBV24-1	13	-	TRBJ2-5	-	TGTGCCACCAGTGATGGGGGCGTGGAGACCCAGTACTTC	CATSDGGVETQYF
TRBV5-1	15	-	TRBJ2-3	-	TGCGCCAGCAGCTTGGTCCCAACTAGCACAGATACGCAGTATTTT	CASSLVPTSTDTQYF
TRBV6-5	14	-	TRBJ1-1	many	TGTGCCAGCAGTTACTCGGACGGTGCCACTGAAGCTTTCTTT	CASSYSDGATEAFF
TRBV11-2	17	-	TRBJ2-3	-	TGTGCCAGCAGCTTAGGGGGCCGGGGGCAGGGCACAGATACGCAGTATTTT	CASSLGGRGQGTDTQYF
TRBV12-3/TRBV12-4	12	-	TRBJ2-3	few	TGTGCCAGCAGACAGGGTACAGATACGCAGTATTTT	CASRQGTDTQYF